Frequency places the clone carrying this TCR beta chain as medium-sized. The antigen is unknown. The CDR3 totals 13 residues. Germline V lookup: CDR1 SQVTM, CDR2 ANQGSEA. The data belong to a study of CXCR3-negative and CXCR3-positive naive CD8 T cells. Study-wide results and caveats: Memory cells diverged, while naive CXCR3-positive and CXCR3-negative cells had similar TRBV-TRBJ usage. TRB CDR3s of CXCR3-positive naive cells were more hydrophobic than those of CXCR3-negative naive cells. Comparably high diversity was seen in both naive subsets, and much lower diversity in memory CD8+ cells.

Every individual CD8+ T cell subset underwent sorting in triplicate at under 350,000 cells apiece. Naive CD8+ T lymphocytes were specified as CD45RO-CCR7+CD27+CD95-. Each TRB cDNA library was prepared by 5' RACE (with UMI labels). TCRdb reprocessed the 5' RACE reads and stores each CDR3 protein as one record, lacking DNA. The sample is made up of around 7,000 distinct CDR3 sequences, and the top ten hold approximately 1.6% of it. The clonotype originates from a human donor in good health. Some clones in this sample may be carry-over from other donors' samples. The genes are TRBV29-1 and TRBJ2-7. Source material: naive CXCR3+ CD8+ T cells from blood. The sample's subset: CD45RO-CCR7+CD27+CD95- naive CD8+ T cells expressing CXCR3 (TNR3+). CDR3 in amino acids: CSVETTQTYEQYF.